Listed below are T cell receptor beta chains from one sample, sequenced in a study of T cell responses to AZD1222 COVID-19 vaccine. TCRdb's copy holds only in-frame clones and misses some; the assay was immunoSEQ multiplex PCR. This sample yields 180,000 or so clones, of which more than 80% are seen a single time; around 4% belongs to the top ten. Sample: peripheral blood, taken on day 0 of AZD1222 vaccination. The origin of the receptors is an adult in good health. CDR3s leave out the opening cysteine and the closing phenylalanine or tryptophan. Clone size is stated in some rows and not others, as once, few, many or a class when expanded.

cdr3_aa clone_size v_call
ASSLVDGDYEQY - TRBV11-2
ASSPWAGSEQY few TRBV19
ASSPGEGDYEQY - TRBV11-3
ATSGPGGGAAYTDTQY - TRBV24-1
ASSPDGQYGYT - TRBV18
ASSQATADEGYGYT - TRBV28
ASTLAGENNEQF - TRBV7-8
ASRSTSGRGSYEQY - TRBV4-1
ASSFGVGSPLH - TRBV27
ASSLPGTGELF - TRBV5-6
ATSDPVAGGTDTQY - TRBV24-1
ASSTQMGGRSEAF few TRBV6-5
ASSPQGAQMNTEAF - TRBV28
ASSIWHSPNEKLF - TRBV19
ASSQGPGTGAPEQF - TRBV3-1/TRBV3-2
ASSFGGSNQPQH - TRBV5-1
ASSWDRGTGELF few TRBV5-1
ATMGNDYGYT few TRBV5-4
SAIKGEFDYGYT - TRBV29-1
ASSFVVDEQY - TRBV12-3/TRBV12-4
ATSPRRVKNSPLH - TRBV15
ASSPTGGNYEQY - TRBV3-1/TRBV3-2
AWAGGNYGYT - TRBV30
ASSKRSSGFSSGNTIY - TRBV21-1
ASSHAGLNTEAF - TRBV14
ASSPLAAGTYEQY - TRBV18